This T cell receptor beta chain derives from a study of blood T cell repertoires in COVID-19. Study-level background: Italy, Spain and the United States were the sources of the convalescent and acute COVID-19 samples. PBMCs, B-cell-depleted T cells, or T cells provided the cDNA or gDNA that made up the material.

Sequenced by immunoSEQ multiplex PCR; TCRdb stores in-frame clones only, minus some. The top ten hold less than 25% of the sample, which has 75,000 to 100,000 clones, roughly 86% seen once. The CDR3 covers 14 residues. CDR1 is SGDLS, CDR2 YYNGEE, per germline. Trimming stripped 3 bases from V and 9 bases from J, with 16 bases between. The sequence came from a human donor in a cohort sampled during active COVID-19. Sequences were obtained from peripheral blood. V is TRBV9 and J is TRBJ2-1, with D possibly matching TRBD1 (6 bases). DNA for the CDR3: TGTGCCAGCAGCGGGCGACAGGTTCTGGCTGAGCAGTTCTTC. This codes for CASSGRQVLAEQFF.